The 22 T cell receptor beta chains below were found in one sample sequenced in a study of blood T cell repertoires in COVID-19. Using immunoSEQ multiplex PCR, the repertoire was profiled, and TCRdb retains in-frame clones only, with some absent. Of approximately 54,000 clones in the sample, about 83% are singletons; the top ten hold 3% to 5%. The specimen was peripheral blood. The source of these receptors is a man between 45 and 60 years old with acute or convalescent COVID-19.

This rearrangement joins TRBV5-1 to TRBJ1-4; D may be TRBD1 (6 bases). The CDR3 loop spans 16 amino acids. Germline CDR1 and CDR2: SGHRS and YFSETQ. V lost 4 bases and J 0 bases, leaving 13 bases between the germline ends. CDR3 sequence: CASSKTGSATNEKLFF. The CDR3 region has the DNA TGCGCCAGCAGCAAAACAGGGTCCGCAACTAATGAAAAACTGTTTTTT.

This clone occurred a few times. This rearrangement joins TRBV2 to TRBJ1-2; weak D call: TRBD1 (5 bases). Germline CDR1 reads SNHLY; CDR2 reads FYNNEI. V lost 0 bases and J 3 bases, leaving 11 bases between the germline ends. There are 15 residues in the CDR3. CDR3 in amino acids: CASSEAQGFDYGYTF. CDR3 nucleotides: TGTGCCAGCAGTGAAGCGCAGGGTTTCGACTATGGCTACACCTTC.

The CDR3 loop reads CASSILGTEGYEQYF. The CDR3 nucleotides are TGTGCCAGTAGTATTCTGGGGACAGAGGGCTACGAGCAGTACTTC. The chain carries TRBV19 and TRBJ2-7; TRBD1 aligns across 7 bases. Trimming removed 3 bases from V and 3 bases from J; junction bases left unmatched: 8. Germline CDR1 reads LNHDA; CDR2 reads SQIVND (reference sequence). The CDR3 has 15 residues.

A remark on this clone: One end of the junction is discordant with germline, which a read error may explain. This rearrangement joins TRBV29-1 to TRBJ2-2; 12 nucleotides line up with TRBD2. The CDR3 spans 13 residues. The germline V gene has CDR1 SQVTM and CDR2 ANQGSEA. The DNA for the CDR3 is TGCAGCGTTGAGTCCCTAGCGGGGGGGGCGCTGTTTTTT. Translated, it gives CSVESLAGGALFF.

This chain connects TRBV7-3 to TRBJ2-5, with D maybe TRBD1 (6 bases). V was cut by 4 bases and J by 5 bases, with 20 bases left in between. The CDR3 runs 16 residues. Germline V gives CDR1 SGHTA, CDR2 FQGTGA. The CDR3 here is CASSSFAQGGGETQYF. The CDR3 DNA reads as TGTGCCAGCAGCTCCTTCGCACAGGGTGGAGGCGAGACCCAGTACTTC.

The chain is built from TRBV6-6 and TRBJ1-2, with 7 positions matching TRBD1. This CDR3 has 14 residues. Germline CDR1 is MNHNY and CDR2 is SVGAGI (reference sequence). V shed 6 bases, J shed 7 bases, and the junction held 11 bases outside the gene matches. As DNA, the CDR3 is TGTGCCAGCAGCTCGGGACAGCCCCAGGGTGGCTACACCTTC. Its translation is CASSSGQPQGGYTF.

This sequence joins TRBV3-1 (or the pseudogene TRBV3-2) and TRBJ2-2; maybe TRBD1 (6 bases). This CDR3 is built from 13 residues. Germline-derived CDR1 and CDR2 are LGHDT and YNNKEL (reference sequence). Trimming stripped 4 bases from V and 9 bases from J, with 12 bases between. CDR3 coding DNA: TGTGCCAGCAGCCCAGGACAGCCCAGGGAGCTGTTTTTT. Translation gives CASSPGQPRELFF.

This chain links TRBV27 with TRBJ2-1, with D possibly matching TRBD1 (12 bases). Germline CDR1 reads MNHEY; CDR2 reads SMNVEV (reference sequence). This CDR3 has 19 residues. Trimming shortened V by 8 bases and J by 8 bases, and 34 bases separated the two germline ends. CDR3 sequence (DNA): TGTGCCAGCCGCGTCCGGGACAGGGGGCGTCTAGCGGGAGGAGATGAGCAGTTCTTC. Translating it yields CASRVRDRGRLAGGDEQFF.

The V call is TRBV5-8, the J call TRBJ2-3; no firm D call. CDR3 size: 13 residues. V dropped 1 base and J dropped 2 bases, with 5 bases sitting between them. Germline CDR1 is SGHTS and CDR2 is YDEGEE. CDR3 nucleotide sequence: TGTGCCAGCAGCTTGTTTATCACAGATACGCAGTATTTT. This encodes CASSLFITDTQYF.

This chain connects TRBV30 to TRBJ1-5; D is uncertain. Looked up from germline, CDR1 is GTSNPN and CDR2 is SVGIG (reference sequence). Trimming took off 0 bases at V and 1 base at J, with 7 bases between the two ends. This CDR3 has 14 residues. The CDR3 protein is CAWSVQPSNQPQHF. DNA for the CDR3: TGTGCCTGGAGTGTACAACCAAGCAATCAGCCCCAGCATTTT.

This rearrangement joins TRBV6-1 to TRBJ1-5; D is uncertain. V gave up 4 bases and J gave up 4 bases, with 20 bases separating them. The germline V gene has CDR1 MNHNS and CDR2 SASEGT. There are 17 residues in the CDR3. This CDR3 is CASSVTVTTGFNQPQHF. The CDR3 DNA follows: TGTGCCAGCAGTGTAACAGTCACGACGGGGTTTAATCAGCCCCAGCATTTT.

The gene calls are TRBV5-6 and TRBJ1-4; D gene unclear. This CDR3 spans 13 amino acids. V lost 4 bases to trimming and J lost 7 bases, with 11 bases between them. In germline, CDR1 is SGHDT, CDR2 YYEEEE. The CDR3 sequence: CASSPGLTEKLFF. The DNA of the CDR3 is TGTGCCAGCAGCCCAGGACTTACTGAAAAACTGTTTTTT.

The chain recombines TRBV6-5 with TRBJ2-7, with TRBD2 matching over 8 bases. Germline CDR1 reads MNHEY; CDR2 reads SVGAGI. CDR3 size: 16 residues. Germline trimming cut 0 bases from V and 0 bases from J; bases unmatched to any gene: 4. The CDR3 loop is CASSYSGGTSSYEQYF. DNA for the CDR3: TGTGCCAGCAGTTACTCGGGAGGGACTAGCTCCTACGAGCAGTACTTC.

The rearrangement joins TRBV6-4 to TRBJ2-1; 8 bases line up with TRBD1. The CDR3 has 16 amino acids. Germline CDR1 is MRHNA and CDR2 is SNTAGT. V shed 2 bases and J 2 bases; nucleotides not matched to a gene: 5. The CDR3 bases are TGTGCCAGCAGTGACACACCGGGACAGGCCTACAATGAGCAGTTCTTC. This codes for CASSDTPGQAYNEQFF.

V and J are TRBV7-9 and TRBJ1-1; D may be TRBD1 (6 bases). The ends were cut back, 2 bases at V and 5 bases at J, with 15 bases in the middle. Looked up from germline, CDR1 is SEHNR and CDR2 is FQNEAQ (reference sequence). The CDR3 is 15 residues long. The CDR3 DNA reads TGTGCCAGCAGCTTACTCAGGGGTATACGGACTGAAGCTTTCTTT. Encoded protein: CASSLLRGIRTEAFF.

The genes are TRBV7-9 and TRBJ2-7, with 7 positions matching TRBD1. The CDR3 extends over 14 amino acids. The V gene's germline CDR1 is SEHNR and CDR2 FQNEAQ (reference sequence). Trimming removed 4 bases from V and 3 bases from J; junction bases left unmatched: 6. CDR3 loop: CASSSYRGDYEQYF. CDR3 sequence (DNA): TGTGCCAGCAGCTCATACAGGGGAGACTACGAGCAGTACTTC.

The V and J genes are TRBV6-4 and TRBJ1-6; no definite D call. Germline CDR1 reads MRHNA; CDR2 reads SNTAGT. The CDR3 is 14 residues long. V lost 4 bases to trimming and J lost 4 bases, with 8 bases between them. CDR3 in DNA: TGTGCCAGCAGTGGAGGCACTTATAATTCACCCCTCCACTTT. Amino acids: CASSGGTYNSPLHF.

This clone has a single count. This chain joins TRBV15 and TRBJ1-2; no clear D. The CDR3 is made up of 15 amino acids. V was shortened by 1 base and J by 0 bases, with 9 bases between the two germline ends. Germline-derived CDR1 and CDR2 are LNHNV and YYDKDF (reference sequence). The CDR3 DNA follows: TGTGCCACCAGCAGAGCCACGGAGGCTAACTATGGCTACACCTTC. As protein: CATSRATEANYGYTF.

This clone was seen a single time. In nucleotides, the CDR3 is TGTGCCAGCGCCAAACGGGACAGGGCACTCGGAAACACCATATATTTT. This codes for CASAKRDRALGNTIYF. This chain connects TRBV5-6 to TRBJ1-3; 9 bases fit TRBD1. The CDR3 length is 16 residues. The germline V gene encodes CDR1 SGHDT and CDR2 YYEEEE. V dropped 7 bases and J dropped 4; count of bases not matched to a gene: 12.

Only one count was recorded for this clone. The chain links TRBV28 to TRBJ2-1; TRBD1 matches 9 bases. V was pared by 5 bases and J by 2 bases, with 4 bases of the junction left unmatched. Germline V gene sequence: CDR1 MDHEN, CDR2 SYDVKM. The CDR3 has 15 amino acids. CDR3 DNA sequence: TGTGCCAGCAGTCTACAGGGGGCGGCCTACAATGAGCAGTTCTTC. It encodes CASSLQGAAYNEQFF.

The CDR3 sequence is CASSPDPGGTEAFF. The CDR3 bases are TGTGCCAGCAGCCCTGACCCAGGGGGAACTGAAGCTTTCTTT. V gene TRBV11-1 combines with J gene TRBJ1-1; 7 bases align to TRBD1. The V segment lost 5 bases and the J segment 5 bases; nucleotides outside the gene matches: 8. The CDR3 is 14 amino acids. Germline CDR1 reads SGHAT; CDR2 reads FQDESV (reference sequence). Full variable domain (missing parts from reference TRBV11-1 and TRBJ1-1): EAEVAQSPRYKITEKSQAVAFWCDPISGHATLYWYRQILGQGPELLVQFQDESVVDDSQLPKDRFSAERLKGVDSTLKIQPAELGDSAMYLCASSPDPGGTEAFFGQGTRLTVV.

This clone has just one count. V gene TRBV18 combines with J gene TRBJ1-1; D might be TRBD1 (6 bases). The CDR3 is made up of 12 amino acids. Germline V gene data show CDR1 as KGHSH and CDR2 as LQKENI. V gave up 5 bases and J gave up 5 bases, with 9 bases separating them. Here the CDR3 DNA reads TGTGCCAGCTCAAGGGACAAAACTGAAGCTTTCTTT. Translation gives CASSRDKTEAFF.